This T cell receptor beta chain originates from a study of blood T cell repertoires in COVID-19. The method was immunoSEQ multiplex PCR; TCRdb's version includes in-frame clones alone and lacks a portion of them. The profile shows about 370,000 clones, 90% to 95% of them singletons. Germline CDR1 and CDR2: SNHLY and FYNNEI. This CDR3 contains 11 residues. The germline V and J ends were trimmed by 5 bases and 5 bases, with 4 bases remaining between them. The chain uses TRBV2 and TRBJ2-1; D is uncertain. What was sequenced was PBMCs or T cells enriched from blood (not recorded which). This TCR was recovered from a middle-aged woman who had been exposed to COVID-19. The CDR3 sequence: CASSIDNEQFF. CDR3 bases: TGTGCCAGCAGTATCGACAATGAGCAGTTCTTC.